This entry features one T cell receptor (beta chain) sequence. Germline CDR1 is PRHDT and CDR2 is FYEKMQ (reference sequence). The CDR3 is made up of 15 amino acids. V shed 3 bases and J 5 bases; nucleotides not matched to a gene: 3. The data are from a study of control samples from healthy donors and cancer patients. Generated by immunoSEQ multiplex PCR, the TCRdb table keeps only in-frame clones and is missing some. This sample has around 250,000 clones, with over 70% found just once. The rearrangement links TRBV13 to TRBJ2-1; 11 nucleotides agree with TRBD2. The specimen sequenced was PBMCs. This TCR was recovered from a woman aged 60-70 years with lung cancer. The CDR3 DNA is TGTGCCAGCAGCTTCCCTAGCGGGAGGCACAATGAGCAGTTCTTC. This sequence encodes CASSFPSGRHNEQFF.